These T cell receptor beta chains were read from a single sample in a study of blood T cell repertoires in COVID-19. The protocol was immunoSEQ multiplex PCR, while the TCRdb copy is restricted to in-frame clones and leaves out a portion. The data contain 300,000 to 350,000 clones, 70% to 90% of them singletons. The sample was PBMCs or T cells enriched from blood (not recorded which). The origin of the receptors is a man aged 30 to 45 who had recovered from COVID-19. The CDR3 runs from the conserved cysteine through the conserved F or W. Each record gives: clone size, D gene, V gene, J gene, CDR3 protein, CDR3 DNA. A D gene is named only where the DNA matches it firmly. Not every row has a clone size; where given, it reads once, few, many or a size class.

>NA|TRBD1|TRBV7-6|TRBJ1-5
CASSPLPGQGFYQPQHF
TGTGCCAGCAGCCCCTTGCCGGGACAGGGATTTTATCAGCCCCAGCATTTT
>many|NA|TRBV6-2/TRBV6-3|TRBJ2-6
CASSYSHSGANVLTF
TGTGCCAGCAGTTACTCCCACTCTGGGGCCAACGTCCTGACTTTC
>NA|TRBD2|TRBV6-2/TRBV6-3|TRBJ2-3
CASSHSGGPGDTQYF
TGTGCCAGCAGTCACAGCGGGGGGCCTGGAGATACGCAGTATTTT
>NA|TRBD1|TRBV27|TRBJ2-7
CASSFFQGAEQYF
TGTGCCAGCAGTTTCTTTCAGGGGGCCGAGCAGTACTTC
>few|TRBD1|TRBV5-1|TRBJ1-2
CASSLIPGTGERGYTF
TGCGCCAGCAGCTTGATTCCCGGGACAGGGGAGCGAGGCTACACCTTC
>NA|TRBD2|TRBV3-1/TRBV3-2|TRBJ2-1
CASSQTSGVGTSGTSGVYEQFF
TGTGCCAGCAGCCAAACCTCAGGCGTGGGGACTAGCGGAACTAGCGGGGTCTATGAGCAGTTCTTC
>few|TRBD2|TRBV6-5|TRBJ2-7
CASSLTSGGLDEQYF
TGTGCCAGCAGTTTGACTAGCGGGGGGTTGGACGAGCAGTACTTC
>NA|NA|TRBV4-1|TRBJ2-7
CASSFSPRYEQYF
TGCGCCAGCAGCTTTAGCCCGAGATACGAGCAGTACTTC
>NA|NA|TRBV5-1|TRBJ2-3
CASSFWGGITDTQYF
TGCGCCAGCAGCTTTTGGGGGGGCATAACAGATACGCAGTATTTT
>NA|NA|TRBV11-2|TRBJ2-7
CASSLVYSGIHEQYF
TGTGCCAGCAGCTTAGTTTATTCTGGCATCCACGAGCAGTACTTC
>NA|NA|TRBV7-9|TRBJ2-1
CASSTFSGTYNEQFF
TGTGCCAGCAGCACATTCTCCGGGACCTACAATGAGCAGTTCTTC
>NA|NA|TRBV7-9|TRBJ1-6
CASSLSGGRLNSPLHF
TGTGCCAGCAGCTTATCTGGGGGCCGCCTCAATTCACCCCTCCACTTT
>NA|NA|TRBV7-9|TRBJ2-3
CASRSGFSSTDTQYF
TGTGCCAGCAGATCAGGTTTCTCTAGCACAGATACGCAGTATTTT
>NA|NA|TRBV12-5|TRBJ1-1
CASGLFQGSNTEAFF
TGTGCTAGTGGTTTGTTTCAGGGGTCTAACACTGAAGCTTTCTTT
>NA|NA|TRBV6-5|TRBJ1-2
CASSYRGYGYTF
TGTGCCAGCAGTTACCGCGGGTATGGCTACACCTTC
>NA|NA|TRBV3-1/TRBV3-2|TRBJ2-7
CASSSGTYSYEQYF
TGTGCCAGCAGCTCCGGGACTTACTCCTACGAGCAGTACTTC
>NA|TRBD1|TRBV18|TRBJ1-2
CASSPGQGVYGYTF
TGTGCCAGCTCACCGGGACAGGGCGTCTATGGCTACACCTTC
>once|NA|TRBV19|TRBJ1-5
CASSIEGRSNQPQHF
TGTGCCAGTAGTATAGAGGGGAGGAGCAATCAGCCCCAGCATTTT